One sample yielded the 28 T cell receptor beta chains listed below, sequenced in a study of control samples from healthy donors and cancer patients. Here immunoSEQ multiplex PCR was the method, and the copy in TCRdb shows in-frame clones only, minus some. The sample shows about 220,000 clones, around 94% of them seen only once. What was sequenced was blood. Receptors originate from a man between 45 and 60 years old in good health.

The rearrangement uses TRBV5-6 and TRBJ1-5; a possible D gene is TRBD1 (5 bases). The ends were cut back, 5 bases at V and 4 bases at J, with 19 bases in the middle. This CDR3 is built from 16 residues. CDR1 and CDR2 from the germline V gene are SGHDT and YYEEEE. Here the CDR3 DNA reads TGTGCCAGCAGTCGCGAGGGGTCGGGAAATAATCAGCCCCAGCATTTT. This encodes CASSREGSGNNQPQHF.

The J gene is TRBJ1-5, the V gene TRBV19; D is unclear. The germline gives CDR1 LNHDA, CDR2 SQIVND (reference sequence). V lost 6 bases, J lost 6 bases, and 21 bases lay in between. This CDR3 spans 16 amino acids. CDR3 nucleotides: TGTGCCAGTAGCGCTGACTCGGGGTGGAGGATTCAGCCCCAGCATTTT. As protein: CASSADSGWRIQPQHF.

V gene TRBV4-1 combines with J gene TRBJ2-3; 7 positions agree with TRBD1. The V gene's germline CDR1 is MGHRA and CDR2 YSYEKL. Trimming took 4 bases from V and 1 from J; bases not matched to a gene: 2. The CDR3 totals 14 residues. CDR3 sequence (DNA): TGCGCCAGCAGCCTAGGACAGGGCACAGATACGCAGTATTTT. This sequence encodes CASSLGQGTDTQYF.

This chain joins TRBV10-1 and TRBJ2-5; D gene uncertain. The V and J ends lost 0 bases and 2 bases respectively, with 13 bases between them. CDR1 and CDR2 from the germline V gene are WNHNN and SYGVQD (reference sequence). The CDR3 runs 16 residues. This CDR3 reads CASSESGSGPQETQYF. CDR3 nucleotides: TGCGCCAGCAGTGAGTCGGGAAGTGGGCCACAAGAGACCCAGTACTTC.

V gene TRBV5-1 combines with J gene TRBJ1-3; D is unresolved. Germline V gene sequence: CDR1 SGHRS, CDR2 YFSETQ. V was cut by 0 bases and J by 4 bases, with 11 bases left in between. The CDR3 is 15 residues long. CDR3: CASSLDPTPGNTIYF. In nucleotides, the CDR3 is TGCGCCAGCAGCTTGGACCCTACACCGGGAAACACCATATATTTT.

The CDR3 nucleotides are TGTGCCAGCAGTGTGGGGGAGAACACTGAAGCTTTCTTT. Translating gives CASSVGENTEAFF. The V call is TRBV2, the J call TRBJ1-1, with D tentatively TRBD1 (5 bases). Trimming removed 4 bases at V and 1 base at J, with 7 bases between. CDR3 size: 13 residues. CDR1 is SNHLY, CDR2 FYNNEI, per germline.

The chain couples TRBV24-1 to TRBJ2-2, with 8 bases that match TRBD1. Germline trimming cut 2 bases from V and 6 bases from J; bases unmatched to any gene: 1. Germline V lookup: CDR1 KGHDR, CDR2 SFDVKD. There are 14 residues in the CDR3. The chain's CDR3 is CATSDSGGPGELFF. CDR3 DNA sequence: TGTGCCACCAGTGATTCAGGGGGCCCCGGGGAGCTGTTTTTT.

The rearrangement links TRBV7-2 to TRBJ1-5; TRBD1 matches 10 bases. This CDR3 has 14 residues. The V and J ends lost 4 bases and 7 bases, in that order; junction bases with no gene match: 4. The V gene's germline CDR1 is SGHTA and CDR2 FQGNSA. DNA for the CDR3: TGTGCCAGCAGCTCGGGACAGGGGATGCAGCCCCAGCATTTT. Protein: CASSSGQGMQPQHF.

This chain links TRBV7-6 with TRBJ2-2; D might be TRBD1 (5 bases). V dropped 3 bases and J dropped 5 bases, with 10 bases sitting between them. Germline V gene lookup returns CDR1 SGHVS and CDR2 FNYEAQ. The CDR3 has 14 residues. The CDR3 spells CASSLDTTTGELFF. In DNA, the CDR3 is TGTGCCAGCAGCTTGGACACTACGACCGGGGAGCTGTTTTTT.

The chain recombines TRBV5-8 with TRBJ2-7, with D perhaps TRBD2 (7 bases). V lost 0 bases and J 1 base, leaving 14 bases between the germline ends. The CDR3 contains 16 residues. Germline CDR1 and CDR2: SGHTS and YDEGEE. The CDR3 is CASSLVSGGPSYEQYF. The CDR3 DNA reads TGTGCCAGCAGCTTGGTGTCGGGGGGCCCATCCTACGAGCAGTACTTC.

This chain connects TRBV2 to TRBJ1-5, with D perhaps TRBD1 (6 bases). Germline CDR1 is SNHLY and CDR2 is FYNNEI. Between the trimmed V and J ends, which lost 9 bases and 6 bases, there was a span of 12 bases. This CDR3 has 12 residues. CDR3 DNA sequence: TGTGCCAGAAGACAGGTGGGTCAGCCCCAGCATTTT. Its translation: CARRQVGQPQHF.

V usage is TRBV9 and J usage is TRBJ2-5, with a tentative D call TRBD2 (6 bases). The V end was cut by 5 bases, the J end by 5 bases, with 16 bases between. Germline CDR1 is SGDLS and CDR2 is YYNGEE. The CDR3 is 14 residues long. CDR3 protein: CASSNARGGETQYF. The CDR3 region has the DNA TGTGCCAGCAGTAACGCACGGGGAGGCGAGACCCAGTACTTC.

The genes are TRBV30 and TRBJ2-1, with D possibly being TRBD2 (7 bases). The CDR3 extends over 14 amino acids. Germline lookup yields CDR1 GTSNPN and CDR2 SVGIG (reference sequence). The germline V and J ends were trimmed by 3 bases and 4 bases, with 13 bases remaining between them. CDR3 sequence reads: CAWSAGASYNEQFF. CDR3 sequence (DNA): TGTGCCTGGAGCGCGGGGGCTTCGTACAATGAGCAGTTCTTC.

This chain connects TRBV3-1 (or the pseudogene TRBV3-2) to TRBJ2-2; TRBD1 aligns across 7 bases. This CDR3 comprises 14 residues. Looked up from germline, CDR1 is LGHDT and CDR2 is YNNKEL (reference sequence). With V trimmed by 4 bases and J by 4 bases, 3 bases remained unmatched. The CDR3 sequence is CASSRGQITGELFF. In DNA form, the CDR3 reads TGTGCCAGCAGCCGGGGACAGATCACCGGGGAGCTGTTTTTT.

The J gene is TRBJ1-3, the V gene TRBV6-1, with D possibly TRBD1 on 5 matching bases. Per germline, CDR1 MNHNS and CDR2 SASEGT. Trimming left V 2 bases short and J 3 bases short, with 14 bases between. The CDR3 has 16 residues. CDR3 amino acids: CASSELGPPSGNTIYF. The CDR3 bases are TGTGCCAGCAGTGAATTGGGGCCCCCGAGTGGAAACACCATATATTTT.

A single count supports this clone. The chain employs TRBV23-1 and TRBJ2-3; TRBD2 aligns across 14 bases. TRBV23-1 is noted as an ORF with a role that remains uncertain. The trim removed 4 bases at V and 2 bases at J, leaving 5 bases unmatched. The CDR3 is 17 amino acids. The CDR3, as DNA: TGCGCCAGCAGTCCCAGGACTAGCGGGGGGTTCACAGATACGCAGTATTTT. It specifies CASSPRTSGGFTDTQYF.

The chain employs TRBV11-3 and TRBJ1-3; possible D gene TRBD1, 6 bases. V lost 4 bases and J 4 bases, leaving 11 bases between the germline ends. The germline CDR1 and CDR2 sequences are SGHNT and YENEEA. CDR3 size: 14 residues. The CDR3 DNA follows: TGTGCCAGCAGCTCGACAGGTGCCGGAAACACCATATATTTT. This encodes CASSSTGAGNTIYF.

A word on this clone: Within the sample, other DNA sequences also encode this same CDR3. The chain has TRBV29-1 and TRBJ2-7; D is unresolved. From germline, CDR1 is SQVTM and CDR2 ANQGSEA. This CDR3 is 12 amino acids long. As DNA, the CDR3 is TGCGGTGTATTTTGGGCCTTATACGAGCAGTACGTC. Its protein product is CGVFWALYEQYV.

The rearrangement uses TRBV6-5 and TRBJ2-1; a weak D match, TRBD1 (5 bases). The ends were cut back, 8 bases at V and 3 bases at J, with 8 bases in the middle. CDR3 length: 12 amino acids. Germline CDR1 MNHEY, CDR2 SVGAGI. CDR3 nucleotide sequence: TGTGCCAGCCCCGACAGCTACAATGAGCAGTTCTTC. This encodes CASPDSYNEQFF.

The rearrangement joins TRBV18 to TRBJ2-7; weak D call: TRBD2 (5 bases). Germline loops: CDR1 KGHSH, CDR2 LQKENI. This CDR3 region has 13 residues. V lost 2 bases, J lost 7 bases, and 12 bases lay in between. CDR3: CASSPDRTGEQYV. DNA of the CDR3: TGTGCCAGCTCACCAGACCGGACGGGAGAGCAGTACGTC.

This rearrangement joins TRBV18 to TRBJ1-1; D is possibly TRBD1 (5 bases). CDR1 KGHSH and CDR2 LQKENI come from the germline V gene. This CDR3 spans 16 amino acids. Trimming stripped 0 bases from V and 3 bases from J, with 14 bases between. This CDR3 is CASSPPGAGWDTEAFF. The CDR3 nucleotides read TGTGCCAGCTCACCACCGGGAGCAGGGTGGGACACTGAAGCTTTCTTT.

This chain uses TRBV28 with TRBJ2-3, with TRBD1 as a possible D gene (6 bases). Germline CDR1 reads MDHEN; CDR2 reads SYDVKM. The CDR3 sequence is 15 residues long. Trimming took off 6 bases at V and 0 bases at J, with 13 bases between the two ends. The CDR3 reads CASRTGTTSTDTQYF. The CDR3 nucleotides are TGTGCCAGCAGAACCGGGACAACTAGCACAGATACGCAGTATTTT.

The chain has TRBV7-3 and TRBJ1-1, with D possibly matching TRBD1 (5 bases). Looked up from germline, CDR1 is SGHTA and CDR2 is FQGTGA. V was cut by 3 bases and J by 4 bases, with 12 bases left in between. CDR3 length equals 14 residues. DNA for the CDR3: TGTGCCAGCAGCTTGTATGGACAAGTCACTGAAGCTTTCTTT. Protein sequence: CASSLYGQVTEAFF.

The chain links TRBV6-2 or TRBV6-3 to TRBJ1-2; possible D gene TRBD1, 5 bases. The CDR3 runs to 11 residues. Germline V gives CDR1 MNHEY, CDR2 SVGEGT. The germline V and J ends were trimmed by 5 bases and 7 bases, with 8 bases remaining between them. CDR3 coding DNA: TGTGCCAGCAGTCCCGGGGGTGGCTACACCTTC. This sequence encodes CASSPGGGYTF.

V is TRBV7-7 and J is TRBJ1-2; 7 nucleotides line up with TRBD1. Trimming at V came to 5 bases and at J to 6 bases, leaving 3 bases not matched to a gene. Germline loops: CDR1 SSHAT, CDR2 FNYEAQ (reference sequence). CDR3 length equals 12 residues. The CDR3 here is CASSATGDGYTF. For the CDR3, the DNA is TGTGCCAGCAGCGCTACAGGGGATGGCTACACCTTC.

The rearrangement uses TRBV28 and TRBJ1-5; TRBD1 matches 10 bases. Germline lookup yields CDR1 MDHEN and CDR2 SYDVKM. The length of the CDR3 is 16 residues. After removal of 3 bases from V and 6 bases from J, the junction contained 8 bases not matched to a gene. The CDR3 sequence: CASSFLGQGVSQPQHF. The CDR3 DNA sequence: TGTGCCAGCAGTTTCCTTGGACAGGGGGTTTCTCAGCCCCAGCATTTT.

The J gene is TRBJ2-7, the V gene TRBV18, with 11 bases matching TRBD1. Germline V gene sequence: CDR1 KGHSH, CDR2 LQKENI. This CDR3 contains 14 residues. J lost 6 bases, V lost 6 bases, and 7 bases had no gene match. The CDR3 spells CASSDTGTGGEQYV. CDR3 DNA sequence: TGTGCCAGCTCCGATACCGGGACAGGGGGCGAGCAGTACGTC.

The chain is built from TRBV4-2 and TRBJ1-2; tentatively, D is TRBD1 (5 bases). The CDR3 length is 15 residues. V lost 1 base and J lost 4, with 13 bases in between. Germline V gene data show CDR1 as LGHNA and CDR2 as YNFKEQ. The CDR3 nucleotides read TGTGCCAGCAGCCAAGGGGAGGGGCAGGTCTATGGCTACACCTTC. The encoded protein is CASSQGEGQVYGYTF.